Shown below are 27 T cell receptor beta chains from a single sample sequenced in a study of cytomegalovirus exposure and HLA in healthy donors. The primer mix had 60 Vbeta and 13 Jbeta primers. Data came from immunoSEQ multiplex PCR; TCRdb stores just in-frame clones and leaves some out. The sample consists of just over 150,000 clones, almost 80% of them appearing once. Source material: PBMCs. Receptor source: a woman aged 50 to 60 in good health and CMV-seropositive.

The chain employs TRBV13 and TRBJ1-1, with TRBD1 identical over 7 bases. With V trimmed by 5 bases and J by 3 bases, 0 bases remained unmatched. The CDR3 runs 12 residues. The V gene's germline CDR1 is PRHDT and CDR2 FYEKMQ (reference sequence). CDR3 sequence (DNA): TGTGCCAGCAGCGACAGGGACACTGAAGCTTTCTTT. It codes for CASSDRDTEAFF.

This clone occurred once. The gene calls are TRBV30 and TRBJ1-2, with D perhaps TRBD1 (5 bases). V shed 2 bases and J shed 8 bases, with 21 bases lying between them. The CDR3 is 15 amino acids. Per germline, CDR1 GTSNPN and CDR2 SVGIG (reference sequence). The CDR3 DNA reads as TGTGCCTGGAGTACCCCCCTAATGGGGCAGAAGGGCTACACCTTC. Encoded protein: CAWSTPLMGQKGYTF.

The CDR3 sequence: CASRQGIGRETQYF. The CDR3 nucleotides read TGTGCCAGCAGACAGGGTATTGGAAGAGAGACCCAGTACTTC. This chain uses TRBV27 with TRBJ2-5, with D maybe TRBD1 (6 bases). This CDR3 comprises 14 residues. Between the trimmed V and J ends, which lost 6 bases and 4 bases, there was a span of 15 bases. Germline V gene lookup returns CDR1 MNHEY and CDR2 SMNVEV (reference sequence).

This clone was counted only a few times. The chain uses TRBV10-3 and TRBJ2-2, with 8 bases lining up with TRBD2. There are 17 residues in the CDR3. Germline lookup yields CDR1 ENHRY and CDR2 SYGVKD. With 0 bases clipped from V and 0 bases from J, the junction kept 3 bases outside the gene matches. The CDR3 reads CAISESGGGTNTGELFF. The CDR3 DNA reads TGTGCCATCAGTGAGTCCGGGGGGGGAACGAACACCGGGGAGCTGTTTTTT.

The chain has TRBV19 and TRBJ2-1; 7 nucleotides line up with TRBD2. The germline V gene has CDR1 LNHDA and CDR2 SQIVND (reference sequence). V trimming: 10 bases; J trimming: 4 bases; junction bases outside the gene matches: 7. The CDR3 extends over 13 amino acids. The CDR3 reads CATKAGFYNEQFF. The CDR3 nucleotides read TGTGCCACCAAAGCGGGATTTTACAATGAGCAGTTCTTC.

In DNA, the CDR3 is TGTGCCAGCTCACCACTACCTGGCGGGCCCCAGCATTTT. Translating it yields CASSPLPGGPQHF. The chain is built from TRBV18 and TRBJ1-5; no clear D gene. The CDR3 spans 13 residues. Germline V gene sequence: CDR1 KGHSH, CDR2 LQKENI. The V gene lost 1 base and the J gene lost 9 bases, with 10 bases spanning the gap.

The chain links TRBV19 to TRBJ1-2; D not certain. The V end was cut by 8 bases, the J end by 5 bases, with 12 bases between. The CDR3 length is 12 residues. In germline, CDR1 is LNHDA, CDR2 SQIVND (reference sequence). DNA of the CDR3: TGTGCCAGTGGCAAATGGAGGTATGGCTACACCTTC. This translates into CASGKWRYGYTF.

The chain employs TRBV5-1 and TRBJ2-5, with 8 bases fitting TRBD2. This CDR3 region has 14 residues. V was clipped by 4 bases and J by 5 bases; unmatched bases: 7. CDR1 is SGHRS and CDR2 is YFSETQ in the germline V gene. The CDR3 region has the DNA TGCGCCAGCAGCCTTCGGGGGGGGGCCGAGACCCAGTACTTC. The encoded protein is CASSLRGGAETQYF.

The CDR3 is CASSHLNTAEAFF. The CDR3 DNA follows: TGCGCCAGCAGCCACTTAAATACGGCTGAAGCTTTCTTT. J is TRBJ1-1 and V is TRBV4-1; D gene ambiguous. Germline V CDR1 and CDR2: MGHRA, YSYEKL. Trimming left V 3 bases short and J 6 bases short, with 11 bases between. CDR3 size: 13 residues.

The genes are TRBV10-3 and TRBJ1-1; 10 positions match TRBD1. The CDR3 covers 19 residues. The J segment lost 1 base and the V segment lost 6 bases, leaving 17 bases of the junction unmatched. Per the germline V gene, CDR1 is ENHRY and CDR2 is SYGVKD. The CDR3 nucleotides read TGTGCCATCAGCAGATACCAGACAGGGGGCGCGGATCAGAACACTGAAGCTTTCTTT. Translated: CAISRYQTGGADQNTEAFF.

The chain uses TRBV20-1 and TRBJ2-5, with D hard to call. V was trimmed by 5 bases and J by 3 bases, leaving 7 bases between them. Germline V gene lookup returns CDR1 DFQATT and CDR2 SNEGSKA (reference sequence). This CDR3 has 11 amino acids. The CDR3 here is CSALYEETQYF. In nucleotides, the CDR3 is TGCAGTGCTCTCTATGAAGAGACCCAGTACTTC.

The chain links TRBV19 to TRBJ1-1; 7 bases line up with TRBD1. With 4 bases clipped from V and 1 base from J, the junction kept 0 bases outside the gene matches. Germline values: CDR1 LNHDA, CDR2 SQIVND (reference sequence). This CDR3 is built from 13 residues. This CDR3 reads CASSRTGNTEAFF. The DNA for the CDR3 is TGTGCCAGTAGTAGGACAGGGAACACTGAAGCTTTCTTT.

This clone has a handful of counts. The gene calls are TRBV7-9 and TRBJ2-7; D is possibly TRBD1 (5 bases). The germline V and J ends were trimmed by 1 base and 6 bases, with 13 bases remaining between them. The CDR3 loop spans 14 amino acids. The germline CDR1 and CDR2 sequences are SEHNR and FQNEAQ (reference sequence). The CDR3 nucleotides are TGTGCCAGCAGCTTAGGGCAGGGTAATGCCGAGCAGTACTTC. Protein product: CASSLGQGNAEQYF. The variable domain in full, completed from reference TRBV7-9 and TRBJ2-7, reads DTGVSQNPRHKITKRGQNVTFRCDPISEHNRLYWYRQTLGQGPEFLTYFQNEAQLEKSRLLSDRFSAERPKGSFSTLEIQRTEQGDSAMYLCASSLGQGNAEQYFGPGTRLTVT.

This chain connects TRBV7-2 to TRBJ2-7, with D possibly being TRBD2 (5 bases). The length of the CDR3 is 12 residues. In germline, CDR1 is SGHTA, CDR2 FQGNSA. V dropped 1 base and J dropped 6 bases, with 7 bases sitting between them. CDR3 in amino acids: CASSLVRAEQYF. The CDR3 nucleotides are TGTGCCAGCAGCTTAGTGAGGGCCGAGCAGTACTTC.

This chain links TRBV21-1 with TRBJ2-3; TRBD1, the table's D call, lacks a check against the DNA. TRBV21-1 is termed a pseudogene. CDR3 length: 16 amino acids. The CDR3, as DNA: TGTGCCAGCAGCCTTACCGGGACAGGGGGCGCAGATACGCAGTATTTT. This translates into CASSLTGTGGADTQYF.

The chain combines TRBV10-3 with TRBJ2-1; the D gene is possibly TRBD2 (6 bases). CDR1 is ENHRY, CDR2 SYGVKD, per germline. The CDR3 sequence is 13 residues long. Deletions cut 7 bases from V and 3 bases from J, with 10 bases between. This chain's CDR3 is CAITSGLYNEQFF. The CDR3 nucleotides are TGTGCCATCACCTCGGGACTCTACAATGAGCAGTTCTTC.

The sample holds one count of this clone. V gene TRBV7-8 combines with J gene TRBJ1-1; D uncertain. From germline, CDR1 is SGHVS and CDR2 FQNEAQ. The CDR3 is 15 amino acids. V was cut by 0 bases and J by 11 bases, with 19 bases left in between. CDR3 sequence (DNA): TGTGCCAGCAGCTTAGCGGTTGCCCCCTCGTCGAGGGCTTTCTTT. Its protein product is CASSLAVAPSSRAFF.

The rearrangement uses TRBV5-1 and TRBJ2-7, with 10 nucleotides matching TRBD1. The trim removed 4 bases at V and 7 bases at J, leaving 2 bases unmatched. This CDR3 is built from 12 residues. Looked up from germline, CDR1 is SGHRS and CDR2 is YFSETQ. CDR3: CASSPGQGEQYF. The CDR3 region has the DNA TGCGCCAGCAGCCCGGGACAGGGGGAGCAGTACTTC.

CDR3 amino acids: CSAMSRTEAFF. In DNA, the CDR3 is TGCAGTGCTATGTCCCGTACTGAAGCTTTCTTT. This rearrangement joins TRBV20-1 to TRBJ1-1; no firm D call. The CDR3 sequence is 11 residues long. Trimming removed 4 bases from V and 5 bases from J, with 8 bases in between. Looked up from germline, CDR1 is DFQATT and CDR2 is SNEGSKA (reference sequence).

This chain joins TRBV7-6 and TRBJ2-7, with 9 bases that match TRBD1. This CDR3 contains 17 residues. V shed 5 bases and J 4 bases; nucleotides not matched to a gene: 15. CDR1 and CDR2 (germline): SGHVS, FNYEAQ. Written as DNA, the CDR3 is TGTGCCAGCAGCCCGCACGCCGGGACAGGGTCTTTTTACGAGCAGTACTTC. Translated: CASSPHAGTGSFYEQYF.

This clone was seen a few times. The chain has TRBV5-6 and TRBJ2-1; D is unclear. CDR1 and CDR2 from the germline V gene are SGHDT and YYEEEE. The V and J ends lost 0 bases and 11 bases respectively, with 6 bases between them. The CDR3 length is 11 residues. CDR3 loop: CASSLAGKQFF. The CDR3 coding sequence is TGTGCCAGCAGCTTGGCGGGTAAGCAGTTCTTC.

CDR3 sequence reads: CASSSLIRQGQNYGYTF. CDR3 coding DNA: TGTGCCAGCAGTTCGTTGATCCGACAGGGGCAAAACTATGGCTACACCTTC. The chain employs TRBV27 and TRBJ1-2; 8 bases match TRBD1. V trimming: 4 bases; J trimming: 2 bases; junction bases outside the gene matches: 12. The CDR3 is 17 amino acids. In germline, CDR1 is MNHEY, CDR2 SMNVEV (reference sequence).

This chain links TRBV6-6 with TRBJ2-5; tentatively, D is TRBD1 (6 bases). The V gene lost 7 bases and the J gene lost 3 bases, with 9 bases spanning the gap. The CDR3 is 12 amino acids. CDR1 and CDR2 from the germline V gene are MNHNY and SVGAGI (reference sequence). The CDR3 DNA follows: TGTGCCAGCACCAACAGGGAAGAGACCCAGTACTTC. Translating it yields CASTNREETQYF.

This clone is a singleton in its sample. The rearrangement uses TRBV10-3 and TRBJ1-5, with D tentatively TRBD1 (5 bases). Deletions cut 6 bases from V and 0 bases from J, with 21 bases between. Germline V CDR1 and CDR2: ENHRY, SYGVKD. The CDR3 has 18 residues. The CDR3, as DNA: TGTGCCATCAGGCGGGACTCCCCCACCACTTATAGCAATCAGCCCCAGCATTTT. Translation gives CAIRRDSPTTYSNQPQHF.

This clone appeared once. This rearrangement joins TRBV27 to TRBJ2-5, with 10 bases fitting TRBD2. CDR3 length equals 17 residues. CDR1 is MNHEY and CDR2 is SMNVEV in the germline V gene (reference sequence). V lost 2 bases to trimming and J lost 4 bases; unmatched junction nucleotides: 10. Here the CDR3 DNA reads TGTGCCAGCAGTTTACTCCCACTAGCGGGATTGGTAGAGACCCAGTACTTC. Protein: CASSLLPLAGLVETQYF.

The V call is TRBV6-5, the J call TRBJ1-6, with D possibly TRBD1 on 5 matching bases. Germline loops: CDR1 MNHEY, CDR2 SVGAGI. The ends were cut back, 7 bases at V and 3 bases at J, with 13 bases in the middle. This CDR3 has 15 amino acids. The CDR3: CASTRLDNYNSPLHF. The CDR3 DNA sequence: TGTGCCAGCACTCGACTGGACAACTATAATTCACCCCTCCACTTT.

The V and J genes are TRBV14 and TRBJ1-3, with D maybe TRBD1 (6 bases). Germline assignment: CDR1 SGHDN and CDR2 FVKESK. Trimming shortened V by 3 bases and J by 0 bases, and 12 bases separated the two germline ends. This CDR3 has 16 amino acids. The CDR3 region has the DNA TGTGCCAGCAGCCAGGGGGCCGACTTCTCTGGAAACACCATATATTTT. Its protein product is CASSQGADFSGNTIYF.